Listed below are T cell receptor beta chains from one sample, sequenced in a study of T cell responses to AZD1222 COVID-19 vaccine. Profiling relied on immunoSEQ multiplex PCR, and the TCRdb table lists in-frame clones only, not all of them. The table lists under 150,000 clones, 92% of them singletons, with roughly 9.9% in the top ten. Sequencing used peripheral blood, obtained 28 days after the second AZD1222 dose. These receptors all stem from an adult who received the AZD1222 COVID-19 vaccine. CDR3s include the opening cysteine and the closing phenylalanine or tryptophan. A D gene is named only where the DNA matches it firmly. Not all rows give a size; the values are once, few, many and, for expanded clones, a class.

DNA: TGTGCCAGCAGCAGCGGGAGGAGAACAGATACGCAGTATTTT; CDR3: CASSSGRRTDTQYF; V: TRBV9; length: 14; J: TRBJ2-3; size: NA; D: TRBD2
DNA: TGTGCCACCAGTGATTTGGGTACTAGCGGGGGGGTCAATGAGCAGTTCTTC; CDR3: CATSDLGTSGGVNEQFF; V: TRBV24-1; length: 17; J: TRBJ2-1; size: NA; D: TRBD2
DNA: TGTGCCAGCAGTGAAGCTTTGGGGGGTCTTGGCTACACCTTC; CDR3: CASSEALGGLGYTF; V: TRBV6-1; length: 14; J: TRBJ1-2; size: NA; D: NA
DNA: TGTGCCAGCACCGGGGCCGCCCAAGAGACCCAGTACTTC; CDR3: CASTGAAQETQYF; V: TRBV2; length: 13; J: TRBJ2-5; size: NA; D: NA
DNA: TGTGCCAGCAGCTCCACTCGGACAGCGAACACTGAAGCTTTCTTT; CDR3: CASSSTRTANTEAFF; V: TRBV7-9; length: 15; J: TRBJ1-1; size: NA; D: NA
DNA: TGTGCCAGCAGTGAAGGGCAACGACGGAGCCAGTTCTTC; CDR3: CASSEGQRRSQFF; V: TRBV6-1; length: 13; J: TRBJ2-1; size: NA; D: NA
DNA: TGCGCCAGCAGACAAAGCTCCTACAATGAGCAGTTCTTC; CDR3: CASRQSSYNEQFF; V: TRBV5-1; length: 13; J: TRBJ2-1; size: once; D: NA
DNA: TGCAGTGCTAGTTGGGGAAACACCATATATTTT; CDR3: CSASWGNTIYF; V: TRBV20-1; length: 11; J: TRBJ1-3; size: NA; D: NA
DNA: TGCGCCAGCAGCTCTCCTCCGGGACAGGCCTACAATGAGCAGTTCTTC; CDR3: CASSSPPGQAYNEQFF; V: TRBV5-1; length: 16; J: TRBJ2-1; size: NA; D: TRBD1
DNA: TGTGCCAGCAGCTTATCTTGGCAGGGGAACACCGGGGAGCTGTTTTTT; CDR3: CASSLSWQGNTGELFF; V: TRBV7-7; length: 16; J: TRBJ2-2; size: NA; D: NA
DNA: TGTGCCACCAGCAAAGGAGGAGGCAATCAGCCCCAGCATTTT; CDR3: CATSKGGGNQPQHF; V: TRBV15; length: 14; J: TRBJ1-5; size: NA; D: NA
DNA: TGTGCCAGCTCACCCCAGTCAGCTAGCGGGAGGAGCGAGGATTTT; CDR3: CASSPQSASGRSEDF; V: TRBV18; length: 15; J: TRBJ2-3; size: NA; D: TRBD2
DNA: TGTGCCAGCTCTCCGACTAGCGGGGAATACAATGAGCAGTTCTTC; CDR3: CASSPTSGEYNEQFF; V: TRBV18; length: 15; J: TRBJ2-1; size: once; D: TRBD2
DNA: TGCGCCAGCAGCTTAGCTGAGACCCAGTACTTC; CDR3: CASSLAETQYF; V: TRBV5-1; length: 11; J: TRBJ2-5; size: NA; D: NA
DNA: TGCGCCAGCAGTGACAGTGGGTGGGGGAGCAATGAGCAGTTCTTC; CDR3: CASSDSGWGSNEQFF; V: TRBV10-1; length: 15; J: TRBJ2-1; size: NA; D: NA
DNA: TGTGCCAGCAGTTACTCGGAAGGCAGGGGGCAGCATTTT; CDR3: CASSYSEGRGQHF; V: TRBV6-5; length: 13; J: TRBJ1-5; size: NA; D: TRBD1
DNA: TGTGCCAGCAGGGGAGGGGGGAACACTGAAGCTTTCTTT; CDR3: CASRGGGNTEAFF; V: TRBV6-5; length: 13; J: TRBJ1-1; size: NA; D: NA
DNA: TGTGCCTGGAGTGTACAAGCGGCTAGCGGGAGGGGGGCGTACGAGCAGTACTTC; CDR3: CAWSVQAASGRGAYEQYF; V: TRBV30; length: 18; J: TRBJ2-7; size: NA; D: TRBD2
DNA: TGTGCCAGCGAGGGGGGTAGCTCCTACAATGAGCAGTTCTTC; CDR3: CASEGGSSYNEQFF; V: TRBV6-5; length: 14; J: TRBJ2-1; size: NA; D: NA
DNA: TGTGCCACCTCGACAGGGGATCAGCCCCAGCATTTT; CDR3: CATSTGDQPQHF; V: TRBV6-6; length: 12; J: TRBJ1-5; size: NA; D: TRBD1
DNA: TGTGCCAGCCGCCCCGGGACAGGGGAGTATGGCTACACCTTC; CDR3: CASRPGTGEYGYTF; V: TRBV5-4; length: 14; J: TRBJ1-2; size: NA; D: TRBD1
DNA: TGTGCCAGCAGCTTGGGGCAGATTAATGAAAAACTGTTTTTT; CDR3: CASSLGQINEKLFF; V: TRBV5-5; length: 14; J: TRBJ1-4; size: NA; D: NA
DNA: TGTGCCAGCAGTTCTAGACAGGGGCTCTTCTCTGGAAACACCATATATTTT; CDR3: CASSSRQGLFSGNTIYF; V: TRBV2; length: 17; J: TRBJ1-3; size: NA; D: TRBD1
DNA: TGTGCCAGTAGGGGACAGGGCAATCAGCCCCAGCATTTT; CDR3: CASRGQGNQPQHF; V: TRBV19; length: 13; J: TRBJ1-5; size: NA; D: TRBD1
DNA: TGTGCCAGCAGCCAAGTAAGGGGTAGCGGGGGAAATGAGCAGTTCTTC; CDR3: CASSQVRGSGGNEQFF; V: TRBV4-2; length: 16; J: TRBJ2-1; size: NA; D: TRBD2
DNA: TGTGCCAGCAACAGGGCAAATAGCAATCAGCCCCAGCATTTT; CDR3: CASNRANSNQPQHF; V: TRBV6-5; length: 14; J: TRBJ1-5; size: NA; D: NA
DNA: TGTGCCAGCAGCACACCCGGAGGGGGCAGTGGCTACACCTTC; CDR3: CASSTPGGGSGYTF; V: TRBV7-9; length: 14; J: TRBJ1-2; size: NA; D: TRBD1